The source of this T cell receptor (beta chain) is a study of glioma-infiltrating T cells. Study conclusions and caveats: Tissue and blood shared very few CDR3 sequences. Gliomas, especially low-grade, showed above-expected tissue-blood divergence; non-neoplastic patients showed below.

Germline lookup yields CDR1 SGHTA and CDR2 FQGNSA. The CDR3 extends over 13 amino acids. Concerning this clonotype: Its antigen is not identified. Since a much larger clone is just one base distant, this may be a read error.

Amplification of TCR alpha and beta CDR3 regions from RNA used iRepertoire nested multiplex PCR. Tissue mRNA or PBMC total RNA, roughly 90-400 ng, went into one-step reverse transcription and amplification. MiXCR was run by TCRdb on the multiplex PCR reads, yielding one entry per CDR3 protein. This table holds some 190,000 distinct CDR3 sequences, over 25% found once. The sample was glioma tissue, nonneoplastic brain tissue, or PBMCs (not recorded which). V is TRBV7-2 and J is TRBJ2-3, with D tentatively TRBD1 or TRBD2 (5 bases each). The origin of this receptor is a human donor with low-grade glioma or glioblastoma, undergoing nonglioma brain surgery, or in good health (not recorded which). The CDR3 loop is CASSPRGDDTKYF. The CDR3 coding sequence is TGTGCCAGCAGCCCCAGAGGGGACGATACGAAGTATTTT.